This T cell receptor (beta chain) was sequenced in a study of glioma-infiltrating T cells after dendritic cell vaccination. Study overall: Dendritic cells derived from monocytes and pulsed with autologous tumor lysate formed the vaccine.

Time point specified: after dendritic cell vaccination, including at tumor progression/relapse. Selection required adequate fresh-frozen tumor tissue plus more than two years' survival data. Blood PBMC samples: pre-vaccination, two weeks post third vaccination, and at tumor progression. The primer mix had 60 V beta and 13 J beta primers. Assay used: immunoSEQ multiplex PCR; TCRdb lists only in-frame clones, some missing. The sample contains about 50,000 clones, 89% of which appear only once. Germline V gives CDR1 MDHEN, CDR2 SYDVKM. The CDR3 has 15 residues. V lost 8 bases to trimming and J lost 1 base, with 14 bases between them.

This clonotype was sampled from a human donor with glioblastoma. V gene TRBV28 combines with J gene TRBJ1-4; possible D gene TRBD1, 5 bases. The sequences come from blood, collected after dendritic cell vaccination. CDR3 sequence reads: CASGGGGVTNEKLFF. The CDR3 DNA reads TGTGCCAGCGGAGGCGGGGGTGTAACTAATGAAAAACTGTTTTTT.